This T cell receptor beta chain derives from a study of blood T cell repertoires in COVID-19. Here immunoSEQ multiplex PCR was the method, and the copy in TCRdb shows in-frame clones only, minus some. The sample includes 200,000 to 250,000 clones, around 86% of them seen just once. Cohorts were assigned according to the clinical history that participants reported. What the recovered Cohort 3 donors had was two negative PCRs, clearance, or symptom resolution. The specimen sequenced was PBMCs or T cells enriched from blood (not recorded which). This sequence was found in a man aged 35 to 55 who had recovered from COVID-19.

The CDR3 sequence is CTSRGTGAPFNYGYTF. CDR3 DNA: TGCACCAGCAGGGGGACAGGGGCCCCTTTTAACTATGGCTACACCTTC. The V gene is TRBV1, the J gene TRBJ1-2; the table's D call, TRBD1, was not checked against the DNA. TRBV1 is shown as a pseudogene. The CDR3 has 16 residues.